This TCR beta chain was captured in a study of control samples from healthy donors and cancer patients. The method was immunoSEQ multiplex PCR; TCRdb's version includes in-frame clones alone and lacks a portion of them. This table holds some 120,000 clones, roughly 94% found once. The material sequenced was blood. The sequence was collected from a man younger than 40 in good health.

The CDR3 sequence: CASSLAGGWDEQFF. The CDR3 DNA is TGTGCCAGCAGCTTAGCGGGGGGCTGGGATGAGCAGTTCTTC. The chain combines TRBV5-8 with TRBJ2-1; 9 bases are a match to TRBD2. CDR1 is SGHTS and CDR2 is YDEGEE in the germline V gene. This CDR3 is built from 14 residues. V lost 2 bases and J lost 8; bases outside the gene matches: 5.